The 27 T cell receptor beta chains reported below all come from one sample, sequenced in a study of blood T cells in healthy people across ages (dated by TCRdb to 2013 to 2016). The library was obtained by 5' RACE. Sequencing took place on an Illumina HiSeq 2500. A second PCR of about 7 to 12 cycles was performed with a sample-barcoded 5' primer and a J-beta primer mix. TCRdb reran the public reads through fastp at Q25 and MiXCR, keeping productive beta chains. A single entry per CDR3 protein holds the most common genes and DNA from its merged rows. This sample is represented by about 830,000 distinct CDR3 sequences; 62% of them were singletons. The ten top clones hold roughly 26% of the sample. The sample was blood. Source of these receptors: a man aged 30-40 years in good health.

The chain couples TRBV7-2 to TRBJ2-5, with D possibly being TRBD2 (6 bases). V lost 5 bases and J lost 7, with 14 bases in between. There are 13 residues in the CDR3. The V gene's germline CDR1 is SGHTA and CDR2 FQGNSA. This CDR3 reads CASSPRLDGTQYF. In DNA, the CDR3 is TGTGCCAGCAGCCCTAGACTAGACGGGACCCAGTACTTC.

Here the CDR3 reads CSARVDRVNSPLHF. The CDR3 bases are TGCAGTGCTAGAGTGGATAGGGTTAATTCACCCCTCCACTTT. V and J are TRBV20-1 and TRBJ1-6; unclear D gene. Germline V lookup: CDR1 DFQATT, CDR2 SNEGSKA (reference sequence). Deletions cut 1 base from V and 6 bases from J, with 10 bases between. The CDR3 is made up of 14 amino acids.

This clonotype was detected a few times. The chain has TRBV5-1 and TRBJ2-7; 9 positions match TRBD1. The trim removed 3 bases at V and 7 bases at J, leaving 14 bases unmatched. CDR3 size: 16 residues. CDR1 is SGHRS, CDR2 YFSETQ, per germline. CDR3 residues: CASSSLPGQGSGEQYF. The CDR3 DNA reads TGCGCCAGCAGCTCACTGCCGGGACAGGGTTCTGGAGAGCAGTACTTC.

The chain links TRBV4-2 to TRBJ1-2, with 9 bases aligning to TRBD1. Germline assignment: CDR1 LGHNA and CDR2 YNFKEQ. The CDR3 extends over 15 amino acids. V shed 7 bases and J 6 bases; nucleotides not matched to a gene: 12. CDR3 sequence: CASNPTHRGQDGYTF. CDR3 DNA sequence: TGTGCCAGCAACCCAACCCACAGGGGGCAAGATGGCTACACCTTC.

This clonotype occurred a few times. CDR3 nucleotide sequence: TGTGCCAGCAGTCTTACTAGCGGGGACTACAATGAGCAGTTCTTC. Amino acids: CASSLTSGDYNEQFF. The chain carries TRBV6-2 or TRBV6-3 and TRBJ2-1; the match to TRBD2 covers 10 bases. The trim removed 5 bases at V and 3 bases at J, leaving 4 bases unmatched. Per germline, CDR1 MNHEY and CDR2 SVGEGT. The CDR3 sequence is 15 residues long.

This chain connects TRBV7-9 to TRBJ1-5, with D hard to call. From germline, CDR1 is SEHNR and CDR2 FQNEAQ (reference sequence). Trimming took off 4 bases at V and 5 bases at J, with 9 bases between the two ends. The CDR3 runs 13 residues. The DNA for the CDR3 is TGTGCCAGCAGCTCGGGAGAATATCAGCCCCAGCATTTT. It yields the protein CASSSGEYQPQHF.

V gene TRBV18 combines with J gene TRBJ2-7; D is uncertain. The length of the CDR3 is 15 residues. Per the germline V gene, CDR1 is KGHSH and CDR2 is LQKENI. V lost 3 bases and J 6 bases, leaving 18 bases between the germline ends. CDR3 sequence: CASSPPSGSFFEQYF. The CDR3 coding sequence is TGTGCCAGCTCACCGCCGTCCGGTTCCTTTTTCGAGCAGTACTTC.

The V call is TRBV9, the J call TRBJ2-1, with 9 bases fitting TRBD1. Germline V gene lookup returns CDR1 SGDLS and CDR2 YYNGEE. The CDR3 is 15 residues long. V was pared by 3 bases and J by 7 bases, with 8 bases of the junction left unmatched. CDR3 residues: CASSAIGQGTNEQFF. Written as DNA, the CDR3 is TGTGCCAGCAGCGCCATCGGACAGGGGACAAATGAGCAGTTCTTC. Full variable domain (remainder filled in from reference TRBV9 and TRBJ2-1): DSGVTQTPKHLITATGQRVTLRCSPRSGDLSVYWYQQSLDQGLQFLIQYYNGEERAKGNILERFSAQQFPDLHSELNLSSLELGDSALYFCASSAIGQGTNEQFFGPGTRLTVL.

This chain uses TRBV7-9 with TRBJ1-2; D perhaps matches TRBD1 (6 bases). Germline V gene lookup returns CDR1 SEHNR and CDR2 FQNEAQ (reference sequence). Trimming removed 2 bases at V and 4 bases at J, with 11 bases between. The CDR3 extends over 14 amino acids. The CDR3 DNA sequence: TGTGCCAGCAGCTTACCCCGGGACACCTATGGCTACACCTTC. It is translated as CASSLPRDTYGYTF.

The rearrangement uses TRBV20-1 and TRBJ2-3; 7 positions agree with TRBD2. J was trimmed by 2 bases and V by 3 bases; bases with no gene match: 5. Germline CDR1 is DFQATT and CDR2 is SNEGSKA (reference sequence). This CDR3 is 14 amino acids long. The CDR3 DNA sequence: TGCAGTGCTAGTACCCGGGGGGACACAGATACGCAGTATTTT. Protein: CSASTRGDTDTQYF.

The V and J genes are TRBV28 and TRBJ2-7; 8 bases match TRBD2. CDR3 length: 16 amino acids. Germline CDR1 MDHEN, CDR2 SYDVKM. The V gene end was trimmed by 5 bases and the J gene end by 0 bases; junction bases not matched to a gene: 9. For the CDR3, the DNA is TGTGCCAGCAGTCGCGGGGTAGCGGGGCGCTCCTACGAGCAGTACTTC. It yields the protein CASSRGVAGRSYEQYF.

The genes are TRBV20-1 and TRBJ2-4; tentatively, D is TRBD1 (7 bases). The DNA end is more similar to TRBJ2-5, so the J call may be wrong. Per the germline V gene, CDR1 is DFQATT and CDR2 is SNEGSKA (reference sequence). This CDR3 spans 13 amino acids. The DNA for the CDR3 is TGCAGTGCTAGTGGAGGGGGCAAAGAGACCCAGTACTTC. Translating it yields CSASGGGKETQYF.

V and J are TRBV20-1 and TRBJ2-5; 9 nucleotides line up with TRBD1. V lost 3 bases, J lost 2 bases, and 7 bases stayed unmatched. Germline CDR1 DFQATT, CDR2 SNEGSKA (reference sequence). CDR3 size: 15 residues. For the CDR3, the DNA is TGCAGTGCTAGTTCCGGTGGGACAGGGCAAGAGACCCAGTACTTC. Its translation: CSASSGGTGQETQYF.

The chain combines TRBV7-2 with TRBJ1-4; TRBD1 matches at 8 bases. Germline V gene lookup returns CDR1 SGHTA and CDR2 FQGNSA. J lost 10 bases, V lost 5 bases, and 12 bases had no gene match. CDR3 length: 15 residues. CDR3 residues: CASSDTRQGRGKLFF. CDR3 DNA sequence: TGTGCCAGCAGCGATACCCGACAGGGGAGGGGAAAACTGTTTTTT.

This chain uses TRBV11-2 with TRBJ2-3, with 7 nucleotides matching TRBD2. V was clipped by 6 bases and J by 1 base; unmatched bases: 7. From germline, CDR1 is SGHAT and CDR2 FQNNGV. The CDR3 has 15 amino acids. CDR3 loop: CASRSAGTRTDTQYF. In DNA, the CDR3 is TGTGCCAGCAGATCAGCGGGGACCCGCACAGATACGCAGTATTTT.

The gene calls are TRBV4-2 and TRBJ2-5; 9 bases map to TRBD2. This CDR3 comprises 16 residues. Germline trimming cut 1 base from V and 4 bases from J; bases unmatched to any gene: 7. From germline, CDR1 is LGHNA and CDR2 YNFKEQ. The CDR3 spells CASSQAGSGGPETQYF. CDR3 bases: TGTGCCAGCAGCCAAGCGGGTAGCGGGGGCCCAGAGACCCAGTACTTC.

As concerns this clonotype: A read error may account for a junction end that differs from germline. The chain is built from TRBV5-6 and TRBJ2-5; D may correspond to TRBD1 or TRBD2 (6 bases each). Per germline, CDR1 SGHDT and CDR2 YYEEEE. CDR3 length: 14 residues. CDR3 region: CASSSWGQREAQHF. CDR3 nucleotide sequence: TGTGCCAGCAGCTCCTGGGGACAAAGGGAGGCCCAGCACTTC.

The chain links TRBV20-1 to TRBJ1-1; 9 nucleotides align to TRBD1. The CDR3 contains 14 residues. Germline V gives CDR1 DFQATT, CDR2 SNEGSKA (reference sequence). J lost 11 bases, V lost 2 bases, and 12 bases had no gene match. The CDR3 bases are TGCAGTGCTAGAACAACAGGGGGCGCATTGTCCGCTTTCTTT. It encodes CSARTTGGALSAFF.

CDR3 sequence: CWEGARNEQYF. CDR3 nucleotide sequence: TGTTGGGAGGGGGCGCGAAACGAGCAGTACTTC. This chain uses TRBV28 with TRBJ2-7; the D gene could be TRBD1 or TRBD2 (7 bases each). Per germline, CDR1 MDHEN and CDR2 SYDVKM. The CDR3 extends over 11 amino acids.

This clonotype was detected a few times. J is TRBJ2-6 and V is TRBV28; D unresolved. Trimming removed 2 bases at V and 0 bases at J, with 11 bases between. The CDR3 consists of 17 residues. CDR1 and CDR2 (germline): MDHEN, SYDVKM. The CDR3 coding sequence is TGTGCCAGCAGTTTAGAGACGATTTTCTCTGGGGCCAACGTCCTGACTTTC. This gives the protein CASSLETIFSGANVLTF.

The chain combines TRBV12-3 or TRBV12-4 with TRBJ2-3; D may be TRBD1 (5 bases). The CDR3 runs to 14 residues. V was shortened by 5 bases and J by 4 bases, with 13 bases between the two germline ends. The DNA for the CDR3 is TGTGCCAGCAGTCCCTCAGGGTTGGCAGATACGCAGTATTTT. This translates into CASSPSGLADTQYF.

The chain combines TRBV12-3 or TRBV12-4 with TRBJ1-6; D is uncertain. There are 15 residues in the CDR3. V was trimmed by 5 bases and J by 5 bases, leaving 13 bases between them. The CDR3 protein is CASSPVGTHNSPLHF. The CDR3 DNA reads as TGTGCCAGCAGTCCGGTGGGAACCCATAATTCACCCCTCCACTTT.

To note about this clonotype: An end of the junction differs from the germline gene, which may be a read error. The J gene is TRBJ2-1, the V gene TRBV24-1; possible D gene TRBD2, 5 bases. This CDR3 region has 15 residues. CDR1 and CDR2 from the germline V gene are KGHDR and SFDVKD. This CDR3 is CVTSDTARAGNEQFF. The CDR3 bases are TGTGTCACCAGTGATACTGCCCGGGCGGGCAATGAGCAGTTCTTC.

The genes are TRBV30 and TRBJ2-4; D is uncertain. Between the trimmed V and J ends, which lost 3 bases and 8 bases, there was a span of 5 bases. The CDR3 spans 10 residues. Germline assignment: CDR1 GTSNPN and CDR2 SVGIG (reference sequence). The CDR3 nucleotides are TGTGCCTGGAGCCGGGACATTCAGTACTTC. Amino acid sequence: CAWSRDIQYF.

This clonotype has only one observation. The chain employs TRBV9 and TRBJ2-7; the D gene could be TRBD1 or TRBD2 (5 bases each). Trimming stripped 2 bases from V and 6 bases from J, with 18 bases between. The V gene's germline CDR1 is SGDLS and CDR2 YYNGEE. The CDR3 is 15 amino acids. The CDR3 DNA sequence: TGTGCCAGCAGCGTCGAGTCGGACCCGAGGGGCGAGCAGTACTTC. This codes for CASSVESDPRGEQYF.

This clonotype was seen only a few times. The chain couples TRBV4-3 to TRBJ2-7; the match to TRBD1 covers 8 bases. The germline V gene encodes CDR1 LGHNA and CDR2 YSLEER. V was clipped by 3 bases and J by 2 bases; unmatched bases: 6. CDR3 length: 15 residues. The CDR3 protein is CASSHRPGQAYEQYF. CDR3 DNA: TGCGCCAGCAGCCATAGACCGGGACAGGCCTACGAGCAGTACTTC.

V and J are TRBV29-1 and TRBJ2-7; 8 bases line up with TRBD1. The J call could be wrong; TRBJ2-5 is a better fit for the DNA end. There are 14 residues in the CDR3. Germline assignment: CDR1 SQVTM and CDR2 ANQGSEA. Here the CDR3 DNA reads TGCAGCGCCCCGACAGGGGTCTCCCAAGAGACCCAGTACTTC. Amino acid sequence: CSAPTGVSQETQYF.